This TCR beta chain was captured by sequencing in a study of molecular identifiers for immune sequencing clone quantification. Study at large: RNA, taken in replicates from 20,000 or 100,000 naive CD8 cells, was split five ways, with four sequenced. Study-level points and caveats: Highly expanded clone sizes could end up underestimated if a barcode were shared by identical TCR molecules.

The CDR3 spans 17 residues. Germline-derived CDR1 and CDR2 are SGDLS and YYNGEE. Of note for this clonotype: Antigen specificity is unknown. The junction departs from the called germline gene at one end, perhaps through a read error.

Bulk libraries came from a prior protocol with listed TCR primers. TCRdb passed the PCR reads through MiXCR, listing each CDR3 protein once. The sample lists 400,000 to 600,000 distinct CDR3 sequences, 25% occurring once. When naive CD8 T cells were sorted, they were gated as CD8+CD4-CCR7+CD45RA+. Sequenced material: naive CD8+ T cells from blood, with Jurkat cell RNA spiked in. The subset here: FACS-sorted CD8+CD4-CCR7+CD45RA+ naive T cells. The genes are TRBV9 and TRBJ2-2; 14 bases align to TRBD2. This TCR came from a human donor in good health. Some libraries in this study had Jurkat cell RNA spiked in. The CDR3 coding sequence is TGTGCCAACAGCCCCTGGACTAGCGGGGGGAATATCGGGGAGCTGTTTTTT. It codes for CANSPWTSGGNIGELFF.